This T cell receptor beta chain was documented in a study of T cells in Graves' hyperthyroidism and ophthalmopathy. Study-level information: Peripheral blood draws took place at initial diagnosis, ahead of any treatment. Overall study findings and caveats: A median around 6.8 months before onset, the model predicted ophthalmopathy.

This clonotype turned up a few times. Its antigen is undetermined. Researchers amplified the TCR beta CDR3 regions from RNA transcripts. An initial round of RT-PCR targeting the TCR CDR3 relied on the HTBI primer set. A single record per CDR3 protein comes from TCRdb applying MiXCR to the multiplex PCR reads. This table holds about 400,000 distinct CDR3 sequences, 25% found once. Between the trimmed V and J ends, which lost 3 bases and 2 bases, there was a span of 19 bases. This CDR3 comprises 17 residues. Germline V gene data show CDR1 as KGHSH and CDR2 as LQKENI. Patients with uncontrolled infections, other autoimmune diseases, pregnancy or lactation were excluded.

Sequencing was carried out using blood. V and J are TRBV18 and TRBJ2-5; D tentatively reads TRBD1 or TRBD2 (6 bases each). The source is a man over 45 with Graves' hyperthyroidism. CDR3 residues: CASSPAFGGTLQETQYF. The CDR3 DNA reads as TGTGCCAGCTCACCCGCCTTTGGCGGGACACTACAAGAGACCCAGTACTTC.